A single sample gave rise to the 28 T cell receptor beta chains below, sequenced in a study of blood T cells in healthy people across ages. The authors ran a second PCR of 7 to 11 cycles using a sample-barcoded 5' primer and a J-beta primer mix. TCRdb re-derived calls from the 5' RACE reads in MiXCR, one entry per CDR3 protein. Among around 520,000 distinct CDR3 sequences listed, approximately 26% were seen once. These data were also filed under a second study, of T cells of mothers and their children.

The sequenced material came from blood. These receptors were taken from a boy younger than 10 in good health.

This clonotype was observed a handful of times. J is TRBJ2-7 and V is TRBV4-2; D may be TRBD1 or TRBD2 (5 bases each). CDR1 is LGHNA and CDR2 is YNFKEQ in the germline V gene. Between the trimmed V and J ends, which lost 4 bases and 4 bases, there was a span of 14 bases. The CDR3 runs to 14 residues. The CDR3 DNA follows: TGTGCCAGCAGCCCTGGTGGGGGACGATACGAGCAGTACTTC. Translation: CASSPGGGRYEQYF.

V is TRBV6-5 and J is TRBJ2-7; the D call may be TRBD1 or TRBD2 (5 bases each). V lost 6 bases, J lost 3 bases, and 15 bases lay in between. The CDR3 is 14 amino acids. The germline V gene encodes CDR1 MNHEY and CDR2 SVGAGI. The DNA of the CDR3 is TGTGCCAGCAGGCTAAAGGGACGGAGCTACGAGCAGTACTTC. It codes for CASRLKGRSYEQYF.

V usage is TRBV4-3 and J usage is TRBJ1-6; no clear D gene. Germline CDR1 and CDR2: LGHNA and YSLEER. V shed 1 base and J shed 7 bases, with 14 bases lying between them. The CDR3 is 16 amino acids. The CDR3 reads CASSQASTGYNSPLHF. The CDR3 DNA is TGCGCCAGCAGCCAAGCGTCGACGGGGTACAATTCACCCCTCCACTTT.

In DNA, the CDR3 is TGTGCCAGCAGCCAAGAGGCTACAGGGGAAAAACTGTTTTTT. This translates into CASSQEATGEKLFF. J is TRBJ1-4 and V is TRBV14; D possibly corresponds to TRBD1 (6 bases). Germline V CDR1 and CDR2: SGHDN, FVKESK. Deletions cut 0 bases from V and 8 bases from J, with 10 bases between. The length of the CDR3 is 14 residues.

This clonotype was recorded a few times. The CDR3 nucleotides are TGTGCCACCACCGGACGGTCTGAAGCTTTCTTT. This sequence encodes CATTGRSEAFF. The chain employs TRBV24-1 and TRBJ1-1; D call uncertain. Germline V gene sequence: CDR1 KGHDR, CDR2 SFDVKD. The CDR3 sequence is 11 residues long. The V and J ends lost 8 bases and 6 bases respectively, with 9 bases between them.

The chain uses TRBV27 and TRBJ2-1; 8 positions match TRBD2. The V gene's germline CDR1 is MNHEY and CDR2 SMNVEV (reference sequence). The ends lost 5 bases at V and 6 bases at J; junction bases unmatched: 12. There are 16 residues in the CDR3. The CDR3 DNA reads TGTGCCAGCAGTGCCCTCGGGCGGGGGGCCTCCAATGAGCAGTTCTTC. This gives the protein CASSALGRGASNEQFF.

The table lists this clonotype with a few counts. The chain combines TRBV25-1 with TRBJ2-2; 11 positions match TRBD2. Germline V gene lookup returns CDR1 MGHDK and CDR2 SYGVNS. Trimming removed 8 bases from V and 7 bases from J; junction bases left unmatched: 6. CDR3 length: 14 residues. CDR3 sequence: CASSTSGTVGELFF. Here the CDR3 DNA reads TGTGCCAGCTCGACTAGCGGGACTGTCGGGGAGCTGTTTTTT.

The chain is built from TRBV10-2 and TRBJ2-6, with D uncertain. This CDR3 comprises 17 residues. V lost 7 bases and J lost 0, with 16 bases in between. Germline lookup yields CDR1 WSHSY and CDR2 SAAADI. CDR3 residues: CASTDWGRSSGANVLTF. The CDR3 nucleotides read TGCGCCAGCACTGACTGGGGTAGAAGCTCTGGGGCCAACGTCCTGACTTTC.

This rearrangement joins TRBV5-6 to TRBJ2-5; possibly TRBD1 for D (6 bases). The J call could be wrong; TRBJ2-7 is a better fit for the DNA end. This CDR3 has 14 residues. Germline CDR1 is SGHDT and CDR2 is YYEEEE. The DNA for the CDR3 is TGTGCCAGCAGCTTGCCCGCAGGGGAACACGAGCAGTACTTC. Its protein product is CASSLPAGEHEQYF.

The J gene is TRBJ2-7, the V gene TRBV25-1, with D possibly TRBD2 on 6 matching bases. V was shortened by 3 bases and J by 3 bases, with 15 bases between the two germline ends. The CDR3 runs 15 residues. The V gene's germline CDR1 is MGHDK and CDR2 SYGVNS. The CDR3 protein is CASSDGTPKGYEQYF. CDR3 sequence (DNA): TGTGCCAGCAGTGACGGGACTCCTAAGGGCTACGAGCAGTACTTC.

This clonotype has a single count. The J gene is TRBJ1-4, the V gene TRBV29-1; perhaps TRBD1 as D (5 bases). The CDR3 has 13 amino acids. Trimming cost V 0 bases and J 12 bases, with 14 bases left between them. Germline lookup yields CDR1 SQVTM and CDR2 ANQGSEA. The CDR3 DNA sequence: TGCAGCGTTGAAGATCCGGGTACAGGCGAACTGTTTTTT. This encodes CSVEDPGTGELFF.

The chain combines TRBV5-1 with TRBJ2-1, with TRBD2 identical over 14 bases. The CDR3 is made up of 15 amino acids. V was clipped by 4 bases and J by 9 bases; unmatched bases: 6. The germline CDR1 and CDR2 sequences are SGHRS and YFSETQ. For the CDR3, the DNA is TGCGCCAGCAGCCTGACTAGCGGGGGGGCCAGTGAGCAGTTCTTC. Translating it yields CASSLTSGGASEQFF.

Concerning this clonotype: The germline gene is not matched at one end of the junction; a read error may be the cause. The CDR3 DNA is TGTGCCAGCAGTTCCCCCGGGGTTGAGTTCTTC. Its protein is CASSSPGVEFF. This sequence joins TRBV28 and TRBJ2-5; the D gene is possibly TRBD2 (5 bases). Looked up from germline, CDR1 is MDHEN and CDR2 is SYDVKM. The length of the CDR3 is 11 residues.

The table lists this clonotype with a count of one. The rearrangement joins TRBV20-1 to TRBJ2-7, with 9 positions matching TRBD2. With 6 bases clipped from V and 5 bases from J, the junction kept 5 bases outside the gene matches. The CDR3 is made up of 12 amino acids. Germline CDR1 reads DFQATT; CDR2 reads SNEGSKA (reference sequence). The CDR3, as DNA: TGCAGTGCGCCCTTAGCGGGGGACGAGCAGTACTTC. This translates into CSAPLAGDEQYF.

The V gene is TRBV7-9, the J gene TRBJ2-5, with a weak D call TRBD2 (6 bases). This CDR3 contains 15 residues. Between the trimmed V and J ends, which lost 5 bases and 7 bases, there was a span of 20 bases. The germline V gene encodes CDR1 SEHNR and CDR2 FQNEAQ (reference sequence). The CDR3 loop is CASSPPGDQRGTQYF. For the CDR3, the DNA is TGTGCCAGCAGCCCCCCGGGGGATCAGAGGGGGACCCAGTACTTC.

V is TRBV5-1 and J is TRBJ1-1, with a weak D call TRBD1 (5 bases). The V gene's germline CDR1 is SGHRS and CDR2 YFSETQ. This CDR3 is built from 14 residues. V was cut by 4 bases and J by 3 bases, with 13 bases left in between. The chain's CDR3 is CASSRGSRDTEAFF. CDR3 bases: TGCGCCAGCAGCCGGGGGTCCAGGGACACTGAAGCTTTCTTT.

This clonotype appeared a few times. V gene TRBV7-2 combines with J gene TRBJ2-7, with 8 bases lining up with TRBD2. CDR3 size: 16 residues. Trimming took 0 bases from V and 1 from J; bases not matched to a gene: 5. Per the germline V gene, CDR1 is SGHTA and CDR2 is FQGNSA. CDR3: CASSLAVSSGSYEQYF. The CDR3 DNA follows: TGTGCCAGCAGCTTAGCCGTCTCTAGCGGGTCCTACGAGCAGTACTTC.

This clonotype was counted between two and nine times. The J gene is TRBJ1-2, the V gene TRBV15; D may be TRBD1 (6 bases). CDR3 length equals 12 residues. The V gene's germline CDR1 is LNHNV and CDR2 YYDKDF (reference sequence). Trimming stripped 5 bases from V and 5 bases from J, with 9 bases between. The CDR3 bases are TGTGCCACCAGCCCAGGACAGTATGGCTACACCTTC. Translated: CATSPGQYGYTF.

The chain's CDR3 is CASSQDLRRGETQYF. The CDR3 region has the DNA TGTGCCAGCAGCCAAGATCTGCGGCGAGGGGAGACCCAGTACTTC. The chain recombines TRBV3-1 with TRBJ2-5, with a tentative D call TRBD2 (5 bases). V dropped 0 bases and J dropped 5 bases, with 13 bases sitting between them. The CDR3 has 15 amino acids. Germline-derived CDR1 and CDR2 are LGHDT and YNNKEL (reference sequence).

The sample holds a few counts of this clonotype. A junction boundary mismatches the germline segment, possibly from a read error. The CDR3 sequence: CATSDIIGGLFF. In DNA form, the CDR3 reads TGTGCCACCAGTGACATTATCGGGGGGCTGTTTTTT. The genes are TRBV24-1 and TRBJ2-2; D may be TRBD2 (6 bases). The CDR3 extends over 12 amino acids. The germline CDR1 and CDR2 sequences are KGHDR and SFDVKD.

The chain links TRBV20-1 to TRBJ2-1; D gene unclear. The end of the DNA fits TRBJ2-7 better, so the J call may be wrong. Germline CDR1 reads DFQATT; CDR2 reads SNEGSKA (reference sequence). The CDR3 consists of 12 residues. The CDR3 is CSAQKDRREQYF. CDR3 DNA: TGCAGTGCTCAAAAGGACCGACGGGAGCAGTACTTC.

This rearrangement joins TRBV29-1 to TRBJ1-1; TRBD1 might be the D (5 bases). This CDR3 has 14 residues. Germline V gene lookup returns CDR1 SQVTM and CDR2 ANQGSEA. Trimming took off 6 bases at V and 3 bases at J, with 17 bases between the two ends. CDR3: CSVRGFRADTEAFF. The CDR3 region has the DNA TGCAGCGTCCGGGGGTTTAGGGCGGACACTGAAGCTTTCTTT.

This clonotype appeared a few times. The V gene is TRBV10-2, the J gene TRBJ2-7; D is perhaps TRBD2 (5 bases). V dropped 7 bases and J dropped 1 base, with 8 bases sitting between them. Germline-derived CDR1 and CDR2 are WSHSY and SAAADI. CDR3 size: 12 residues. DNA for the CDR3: TGCGCCAGCACCGGGGTTTCCTACGAGCAGTACTTC. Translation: CASTGVSYEQYF.

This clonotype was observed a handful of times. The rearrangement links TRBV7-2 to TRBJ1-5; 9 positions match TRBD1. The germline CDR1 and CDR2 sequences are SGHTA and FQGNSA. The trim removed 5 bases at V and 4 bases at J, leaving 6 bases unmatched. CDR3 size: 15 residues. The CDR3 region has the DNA TGTGCCAGCAGCGCCACAGGGGGCGAAAATCAGCCCCAGCATTTT. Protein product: CASSATGGENQPQHF.

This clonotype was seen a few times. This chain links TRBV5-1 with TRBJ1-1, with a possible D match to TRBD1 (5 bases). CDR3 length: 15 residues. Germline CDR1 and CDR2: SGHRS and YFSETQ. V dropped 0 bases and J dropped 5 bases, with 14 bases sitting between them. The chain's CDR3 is CASSLVAIGGTEAFF. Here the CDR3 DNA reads TGCGCCAGCAGCTTGGTTGCCATTGGGGGGACTGAAGCTTTCTTT.

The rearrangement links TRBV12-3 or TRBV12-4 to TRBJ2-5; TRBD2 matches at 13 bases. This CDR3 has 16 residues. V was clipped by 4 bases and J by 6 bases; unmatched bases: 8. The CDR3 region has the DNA TGTGCCAGCAGTTCAATTAGGACTAGCGGGAGTAAGACCCAGTACTTC. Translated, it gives CASSSIRTSGSKTQYF.

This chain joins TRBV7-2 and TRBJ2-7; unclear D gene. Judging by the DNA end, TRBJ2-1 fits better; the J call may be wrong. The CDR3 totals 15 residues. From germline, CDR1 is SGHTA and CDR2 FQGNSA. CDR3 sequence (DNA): TGTGCCAGCAGCTTACGTACCTCCCCTTACAATGAGCAGTTCTTC. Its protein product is CASSLRTSPYNEQFF.

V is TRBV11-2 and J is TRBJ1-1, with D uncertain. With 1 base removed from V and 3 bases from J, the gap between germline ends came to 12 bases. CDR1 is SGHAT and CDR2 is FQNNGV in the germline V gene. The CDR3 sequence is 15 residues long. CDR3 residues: CASSLGGGLDTEAFF. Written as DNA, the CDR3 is TGTGCCAGCAGCTTAGGTGGAGGGCTGGACACTGAAGCTTTCTTT.